This T cell receptor (beta chain) came from a study of response to subunit inactivated influenza vaccine. TCRdb analysed the RT-PCR reads with MiXCR anew, one entry per CDR3 protein. The sample contains approximately 700,000 distinct CDR3 sequences, approximately 14% of which appear only once. Germline lookup yields CDR1 MNHNS and CDR2 SASEGT. The CDR3 sequence is 15 residues long. V was trimmed by 6 bases and J by 0 bases, leaving 15 bases between them. The J gene is TRBJ2-7, the V gene TRBV6-1; D possibly matches TRBD1 or TRBD2 (5 bases each). The sample here was PBMCs from blood, taken 11 to 12 days after vaccination. The receptor was derived from a man in his fifties or sixties who received an inactivated influenza vaccine. Here the CDR3 reads CASSRDPRSSYEQYF. CDR3 sequence (DNA): TGTGCCAGCAGCCGGGACCCCAGGAGCTCCTACGAGCAGTACTTC.